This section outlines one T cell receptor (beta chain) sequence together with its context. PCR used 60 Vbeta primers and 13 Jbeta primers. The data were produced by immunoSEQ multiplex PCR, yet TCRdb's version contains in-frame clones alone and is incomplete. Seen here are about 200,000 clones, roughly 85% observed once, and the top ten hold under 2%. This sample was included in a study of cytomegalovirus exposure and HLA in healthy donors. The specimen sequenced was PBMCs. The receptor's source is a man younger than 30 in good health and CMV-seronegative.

In DNA, the CDR3 is TGTGCCAGCAGCTTAGCGGGAGATTCCACCGGGGAGCTGTTTTTT. Translated: CASSLAGDSTGELFF. The chain joins TRBV7-3 to TRBJ2-2; 7 bases match TRBD2. V gave up 2 bases and J gave up 4 bases; unmatched junction bases: 4. The CDR3 length is 15 residues. Per the germline V gene, CDR1 is SGHTA and CDR2 is FQGTGA.